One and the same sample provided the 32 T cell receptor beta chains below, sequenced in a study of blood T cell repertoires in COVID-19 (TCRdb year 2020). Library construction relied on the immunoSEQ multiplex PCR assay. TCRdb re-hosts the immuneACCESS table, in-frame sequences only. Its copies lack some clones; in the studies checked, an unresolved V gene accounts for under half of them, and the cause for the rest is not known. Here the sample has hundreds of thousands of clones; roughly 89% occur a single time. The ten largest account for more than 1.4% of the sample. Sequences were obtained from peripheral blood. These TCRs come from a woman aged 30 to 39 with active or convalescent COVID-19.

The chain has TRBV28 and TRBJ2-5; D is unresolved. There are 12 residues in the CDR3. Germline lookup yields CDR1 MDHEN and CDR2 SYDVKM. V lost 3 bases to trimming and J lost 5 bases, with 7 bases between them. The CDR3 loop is CASSFQTETQYF. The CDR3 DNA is TGTGCCAGCAGTTTTCAGACTGAGACCCAGTACTTC.

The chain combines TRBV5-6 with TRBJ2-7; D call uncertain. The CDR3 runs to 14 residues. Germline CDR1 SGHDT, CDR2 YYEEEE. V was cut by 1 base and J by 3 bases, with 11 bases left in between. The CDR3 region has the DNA TGTGCCAGCAGCTTGACGGGTCAAGGCTACGAGCAGTACTTC. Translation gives CASSLTGQGYEQYF.

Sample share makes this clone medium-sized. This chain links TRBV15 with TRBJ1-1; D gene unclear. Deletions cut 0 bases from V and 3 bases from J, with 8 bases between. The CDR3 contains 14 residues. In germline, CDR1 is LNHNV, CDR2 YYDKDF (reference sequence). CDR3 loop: CATSRDPEYTEAFF. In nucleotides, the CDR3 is TGTGCCACCAGCAGAGACCCGGAGTACACTGAAGCTTTCTTT. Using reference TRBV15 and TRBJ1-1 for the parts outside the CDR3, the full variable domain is DAMVIQNPRYQVTQFGKPVTLSCSQTLNHNVMYWYQQKSSQAPKLLFHYYDKDFNNEADTPDNFQSRRPNTSFCFLDIRSPGLGDTAMYLCATSRDPEYTEAFFGQGTRLTVV.

CDR3 DNA sequence: TGCGCCAGCAGCTTGGCATACGTCTCAGAACGCTTCGACAATGAGCAGTTCTTC. Amino acid sequence: CASSLAYVSERFDNEQFF. This chain connects TRBV5-1 to TRBJ2-1, with D unclear. Germline V CDR1 and CDR2: SGHRS, YFSETQ. The CDR3 consists of 18 residues. V gave up 0 bases and J gave up 5 bases, with 21 bases separating them.

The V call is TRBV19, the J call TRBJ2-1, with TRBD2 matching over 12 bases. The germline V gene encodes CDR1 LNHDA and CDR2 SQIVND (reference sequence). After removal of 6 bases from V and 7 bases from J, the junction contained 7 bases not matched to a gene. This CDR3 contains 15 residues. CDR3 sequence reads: CASSLAGGPGNEQFF. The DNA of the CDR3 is TGTGCCAGTAGCCTAGCGGGAGGGCCGGGAAATGAGCAGTTCTTC.

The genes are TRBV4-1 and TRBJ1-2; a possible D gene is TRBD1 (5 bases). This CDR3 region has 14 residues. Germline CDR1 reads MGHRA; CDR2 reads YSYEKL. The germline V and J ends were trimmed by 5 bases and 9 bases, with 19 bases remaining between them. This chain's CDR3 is CASSLQARGFSYTF. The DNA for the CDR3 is TGCGCCAGCAGCTTACAGGCAAGGGGTTTTAGCTACACCTTC.

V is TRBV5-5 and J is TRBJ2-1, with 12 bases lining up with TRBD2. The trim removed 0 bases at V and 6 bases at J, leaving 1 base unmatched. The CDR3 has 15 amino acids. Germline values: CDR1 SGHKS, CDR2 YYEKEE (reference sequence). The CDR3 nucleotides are TGTGCCAGCAGCTTGGGACTAGCGGGAGTCAATGAGCAGTTCTTC. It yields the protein CASSLGLAGVNEQFF.

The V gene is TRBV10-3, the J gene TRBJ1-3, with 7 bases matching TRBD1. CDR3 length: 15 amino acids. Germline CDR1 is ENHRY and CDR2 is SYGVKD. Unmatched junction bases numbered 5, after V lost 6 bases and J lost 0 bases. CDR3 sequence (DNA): TGTGCCATCAGGAACCCAGGGGGCTCTGGAAACACCATATATTTT. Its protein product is CAIRNPGGSGNTIYF.

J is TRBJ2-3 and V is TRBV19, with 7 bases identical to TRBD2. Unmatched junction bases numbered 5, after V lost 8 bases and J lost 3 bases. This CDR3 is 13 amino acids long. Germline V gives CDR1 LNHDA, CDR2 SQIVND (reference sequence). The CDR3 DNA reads TGTGCCAGTGGAGCGGGACGAACAGATACGCAGTATTTT. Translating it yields CASGAGRTDTQYF.

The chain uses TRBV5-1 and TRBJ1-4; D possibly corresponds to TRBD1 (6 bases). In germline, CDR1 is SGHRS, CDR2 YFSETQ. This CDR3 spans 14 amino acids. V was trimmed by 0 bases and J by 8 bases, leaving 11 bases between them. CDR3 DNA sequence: TGCGCCAGCAGCTTGGAATGGGGGCGGGAAAAACTGTTTTTT. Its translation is CASSLEWGREKLFF.

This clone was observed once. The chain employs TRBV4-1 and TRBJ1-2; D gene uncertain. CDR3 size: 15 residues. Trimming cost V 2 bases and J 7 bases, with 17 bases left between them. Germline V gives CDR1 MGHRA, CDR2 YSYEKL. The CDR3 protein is CASSQILAAAGGYTF. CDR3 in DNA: TGCGCCAGCAGCCAAATTCTGGCAGCCGCGGGTGGCTACACCTTC.

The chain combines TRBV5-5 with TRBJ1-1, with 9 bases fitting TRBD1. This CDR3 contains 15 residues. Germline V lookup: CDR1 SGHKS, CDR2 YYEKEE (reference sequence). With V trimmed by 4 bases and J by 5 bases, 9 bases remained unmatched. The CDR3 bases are TGTGCCAGCAGCACCTCACAGGGGGCGCGGACTGAAGCTTTCTTT. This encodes CASSTSQGARTEAFF. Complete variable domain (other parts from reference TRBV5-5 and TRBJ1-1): DAGVTQSPTHLIKTRGQQVTLRCSPISGHKSVSWYQQVLGQGPQFIFQYYEKEERGRGNFPDRFSARQFPNYSSELNVNALLLGDSALYLCASSTSQGARTEAFFGQGTRLTVV.

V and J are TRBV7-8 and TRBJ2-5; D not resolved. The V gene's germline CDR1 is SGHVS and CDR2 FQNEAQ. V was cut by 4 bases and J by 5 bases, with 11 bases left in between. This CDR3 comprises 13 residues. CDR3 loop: CASSSPLGETQYF. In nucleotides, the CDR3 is TGTGCCAGCAGCTCTCCCCTCGGGGAGACCCAGTACTTC.

DNA for the CDR3: TGTGCCAGCAGCCAACCGGGACTAGCGGGAGGTCGCGAGCAGTTCTTC. Protein sequence: CASSQPGLAGGREQFF. The genes are TRBV3-1 (or the pseudogene TRBV3-2) and TRBJ2-1, with 15 bases fitting TRBD2. The J segment lost 10 bases and the V segment lost 2 bases, leaving 6 bases of the junction unmatched. CDR1 is LGHDT and CDR2 is YNNKEL in the germline V gene (reference sequence). This CDR3 has 16 amino acids.

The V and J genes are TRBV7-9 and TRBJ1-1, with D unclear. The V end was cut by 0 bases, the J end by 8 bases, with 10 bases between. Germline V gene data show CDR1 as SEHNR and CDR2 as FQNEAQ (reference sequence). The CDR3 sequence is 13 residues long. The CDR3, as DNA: TGTGCCAGCAGCTTAGCTACAGTCATCGAAGCTTTCTTT. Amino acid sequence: CASSLATVIEAFF. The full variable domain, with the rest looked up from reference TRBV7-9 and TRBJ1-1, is DTGVSQNPRHKITKRGQNVTFRCDPISEHNRLYWYRQTLGQGPEFLTYFQNEAQLEKSRLLSDRFSAERPKGSFSTLEIQRTEQGDSAMYLCASSLATVIEAFFGQGTRLTVV.

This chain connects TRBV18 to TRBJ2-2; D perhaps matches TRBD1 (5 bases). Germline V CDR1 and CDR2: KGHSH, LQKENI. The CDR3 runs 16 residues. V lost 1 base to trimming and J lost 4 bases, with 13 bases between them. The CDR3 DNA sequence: TGTGCCAGCTCACCACTTCGTATAGGGGCCACCGGGGAGCTGTTTTTT. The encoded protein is CASSPLRIGATGELFF.

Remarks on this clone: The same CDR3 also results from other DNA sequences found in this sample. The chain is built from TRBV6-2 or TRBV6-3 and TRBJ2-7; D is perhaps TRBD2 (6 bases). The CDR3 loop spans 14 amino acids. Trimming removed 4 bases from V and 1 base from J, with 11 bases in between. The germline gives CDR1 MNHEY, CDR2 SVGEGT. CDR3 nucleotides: TGTGCCAGCAGTTCGGGACTTGCTTCCTACGAGCAGTACTTC. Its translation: CASSSGLASYEQYF.

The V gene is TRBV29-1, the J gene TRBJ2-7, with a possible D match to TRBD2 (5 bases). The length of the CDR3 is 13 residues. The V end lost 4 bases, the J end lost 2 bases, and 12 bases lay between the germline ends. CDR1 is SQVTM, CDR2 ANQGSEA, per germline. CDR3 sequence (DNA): TGCAGCGTTGGGCTAGCCGAGACCTACGAGCAGTACTTC. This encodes CSVGLAETYEQYF.

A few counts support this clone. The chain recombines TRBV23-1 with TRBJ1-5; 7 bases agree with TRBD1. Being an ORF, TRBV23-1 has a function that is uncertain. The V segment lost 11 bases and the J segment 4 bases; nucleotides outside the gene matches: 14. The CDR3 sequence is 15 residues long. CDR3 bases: TGCGCCGGACAAACAGGGGTTGGAGCGAATCAGCCCCAGCATTTT. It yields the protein CAGQTGVGANQPQHF.

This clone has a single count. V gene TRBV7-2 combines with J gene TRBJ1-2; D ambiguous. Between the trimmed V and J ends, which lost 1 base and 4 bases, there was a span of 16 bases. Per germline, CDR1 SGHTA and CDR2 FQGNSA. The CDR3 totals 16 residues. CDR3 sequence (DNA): TGTGCCAGCAGCTTAGTCCCGGACTTAAGCCTCTATGGCTACACCTTC. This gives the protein CASSLVPDLSLYGYTF.

The CDR3 DNA sequence: TGTGCCAGCAGTTTAGCGCTCACAGAGCCCCAGCATTTT. Its protein is CASSLALTEPQHF. The genes are TRBV12-3 or TRBV12-4 and TRBJ1-5; D gene ambiguous. V lost 0 bases and J lost 8, with 8 bases in between. CDR3 length: 13 amino acids.

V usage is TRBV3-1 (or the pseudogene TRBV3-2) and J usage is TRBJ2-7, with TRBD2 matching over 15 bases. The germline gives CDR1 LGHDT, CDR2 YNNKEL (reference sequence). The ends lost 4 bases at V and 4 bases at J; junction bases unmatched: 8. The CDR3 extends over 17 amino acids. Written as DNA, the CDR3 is TGTGCCAGCAGCCGAGGGACTAGCGGGAGGTTAGGTTACGAGCAGTACTTC. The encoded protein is CASSRGTSGRLGYEQYF.

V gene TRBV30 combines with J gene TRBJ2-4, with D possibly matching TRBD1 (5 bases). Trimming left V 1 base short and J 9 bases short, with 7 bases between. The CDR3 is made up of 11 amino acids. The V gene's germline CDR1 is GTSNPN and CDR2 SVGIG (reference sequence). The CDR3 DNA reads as TGTGCCTGGAGTGGGGGCTCCATTCAGTACTTC. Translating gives CAWSGGSIQYF.

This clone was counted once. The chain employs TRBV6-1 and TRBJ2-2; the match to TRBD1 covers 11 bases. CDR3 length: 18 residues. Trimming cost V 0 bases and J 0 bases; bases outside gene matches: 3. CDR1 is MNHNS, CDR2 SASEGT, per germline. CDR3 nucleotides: TGTGCCAGCAGTGAAGCTTGGACAGGGGGCTCGAACACCGGGGAGCTGTTTTTT. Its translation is CASSEAWTGGSNTGELFF.

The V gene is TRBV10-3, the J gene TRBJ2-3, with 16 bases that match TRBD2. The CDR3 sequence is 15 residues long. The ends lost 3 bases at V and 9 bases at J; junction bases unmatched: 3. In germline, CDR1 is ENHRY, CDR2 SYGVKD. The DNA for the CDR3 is TGTGCCATCAGTGATGGGACTAGCGGGGGGGCAACGCAGTATTTT. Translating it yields CAISDGTSGGATQYF.

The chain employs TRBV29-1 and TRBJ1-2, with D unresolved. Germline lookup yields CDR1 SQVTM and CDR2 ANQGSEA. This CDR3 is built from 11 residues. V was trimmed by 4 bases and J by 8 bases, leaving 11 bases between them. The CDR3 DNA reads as TGCAGCGTTGGACGGGTCCAAGGCTACACCTTC. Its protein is CSVGRVQGYTF. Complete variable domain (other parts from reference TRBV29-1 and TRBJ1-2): SAVISQKPSRDICQRGTSLTIQCQVDSQVTMMFWYRQQPGQSLTLIATANQGSEATYESGFVIDKFPISRPNLTFSTLTVSNMSPEDSSIYLCSVGRVQGYTFGSGTRLTVV.

CDR3 nucleotide sequence: TGTGCCAGCAGCCTCGGACAGGAGAACCCCTACGAGCAGTACTTC. Translation gives CASSLGQENPYEQYF. The rearrangement links TRBV5-4 to TRBJ2-7; TRBD1 matches 7 bases. Germline loops: CDR1 SGHNT, CDR2 YYREEE (reference sequence). This CDR3 has 15 residues. Germline trimming cut 4 bases from V and 2 bases from J; bases unmatched to any gene: 9.

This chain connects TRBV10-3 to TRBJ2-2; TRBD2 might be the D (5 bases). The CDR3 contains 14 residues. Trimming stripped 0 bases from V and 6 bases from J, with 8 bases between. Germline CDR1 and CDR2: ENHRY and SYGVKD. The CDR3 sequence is CAISESVEAGELFF. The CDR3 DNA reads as TGTGCCATCAGTGAGTCTGTGGAGGCCGGGGAGCTGTTTTTT.

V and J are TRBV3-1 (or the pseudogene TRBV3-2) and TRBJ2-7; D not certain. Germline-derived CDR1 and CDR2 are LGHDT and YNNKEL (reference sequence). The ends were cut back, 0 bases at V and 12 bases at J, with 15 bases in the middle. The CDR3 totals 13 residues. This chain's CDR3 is CASSQDMSAVAYF. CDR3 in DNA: TGTGCCAGCAGCCAAGATATGAGCGCCGTCGCGTACTTC.

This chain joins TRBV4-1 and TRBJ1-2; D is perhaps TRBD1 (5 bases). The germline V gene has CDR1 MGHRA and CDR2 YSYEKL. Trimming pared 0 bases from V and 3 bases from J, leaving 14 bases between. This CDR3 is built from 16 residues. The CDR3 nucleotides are TGCGCCAGCAGCCAAGATGCGGGACTGTTCGACTATGGCTACACCTTC. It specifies CASSQDAGLFDYGYTF.

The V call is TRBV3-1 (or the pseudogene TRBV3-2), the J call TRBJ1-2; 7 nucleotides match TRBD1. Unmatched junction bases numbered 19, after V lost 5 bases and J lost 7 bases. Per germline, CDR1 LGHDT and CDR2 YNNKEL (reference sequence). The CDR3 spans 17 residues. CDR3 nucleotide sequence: TGTGCCAGCAGCTCCCACGGGACAGCCACTTCGGGTGCTGGCTACACCTTC. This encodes CASSSHGTATSGAGYTF.

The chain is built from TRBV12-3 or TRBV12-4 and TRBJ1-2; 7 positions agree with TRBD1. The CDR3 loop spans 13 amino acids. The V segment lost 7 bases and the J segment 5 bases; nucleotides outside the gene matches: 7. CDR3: CASTRSGQYGYTF. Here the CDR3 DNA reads TGTGCCAGCACGAGGTCGGGACAGTATGGCTACACCTTC.